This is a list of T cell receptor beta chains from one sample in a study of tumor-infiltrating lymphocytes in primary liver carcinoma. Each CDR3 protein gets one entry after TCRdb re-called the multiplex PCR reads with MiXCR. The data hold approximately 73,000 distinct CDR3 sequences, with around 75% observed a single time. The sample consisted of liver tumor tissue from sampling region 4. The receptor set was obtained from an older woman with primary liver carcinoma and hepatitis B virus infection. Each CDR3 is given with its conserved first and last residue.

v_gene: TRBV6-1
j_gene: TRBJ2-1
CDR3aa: CASSGIRGEQFF

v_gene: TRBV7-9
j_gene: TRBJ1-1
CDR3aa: CASSLASGKPEAFF

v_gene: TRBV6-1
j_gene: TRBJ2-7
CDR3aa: CASSETGSWERHF

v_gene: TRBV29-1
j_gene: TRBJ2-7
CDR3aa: CSGRGGPTTSYEQYF

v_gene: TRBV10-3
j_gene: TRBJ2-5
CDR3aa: CAIRQDDQETQYF

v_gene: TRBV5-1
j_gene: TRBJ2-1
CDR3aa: CASSSFGLAGVGSNEQFF

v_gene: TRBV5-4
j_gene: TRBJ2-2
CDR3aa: CASSLGGTRAGELFF

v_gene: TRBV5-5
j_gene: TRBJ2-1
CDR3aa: CASSSLLRSRYMYEQFF

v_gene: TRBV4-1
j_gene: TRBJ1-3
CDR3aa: CASNSLGGELSSGTTIYF

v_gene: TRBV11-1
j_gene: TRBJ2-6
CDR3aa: CASSAGTGTPGADVLTF

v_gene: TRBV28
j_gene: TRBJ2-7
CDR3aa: CASSQSGSPYEQYF

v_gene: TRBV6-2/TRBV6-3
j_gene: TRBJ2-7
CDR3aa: CASIFRQGRDYEQYF

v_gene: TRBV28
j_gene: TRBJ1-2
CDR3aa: CASSNSGTVNYGYTF

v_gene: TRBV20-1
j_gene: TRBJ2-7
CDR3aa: CSASSGTASYEQYF

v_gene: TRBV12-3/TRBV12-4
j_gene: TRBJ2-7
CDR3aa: CASSFYGYTEQYF

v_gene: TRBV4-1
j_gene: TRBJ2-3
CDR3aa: CASRGGQGKITDTQYF

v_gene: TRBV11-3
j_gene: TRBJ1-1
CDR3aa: CASSFRGLITGADTEAFF

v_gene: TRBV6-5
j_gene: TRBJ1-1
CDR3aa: CASNPIQGGNTEAFF

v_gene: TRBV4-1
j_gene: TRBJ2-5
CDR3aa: CASSKRAQKETQYF

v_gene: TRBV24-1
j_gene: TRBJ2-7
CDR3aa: CATSDNPATGGYEQYF

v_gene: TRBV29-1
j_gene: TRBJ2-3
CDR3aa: CSVRQTPDGSLADTRYF

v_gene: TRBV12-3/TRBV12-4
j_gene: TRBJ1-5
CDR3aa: CASSLQTAQPQHF

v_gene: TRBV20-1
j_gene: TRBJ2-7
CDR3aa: CSARGWTSGYYEQYF

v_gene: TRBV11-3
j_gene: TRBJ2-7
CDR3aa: CASSPGTGGSYELYF

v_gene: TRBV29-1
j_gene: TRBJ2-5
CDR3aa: CSVAASGATETQYF

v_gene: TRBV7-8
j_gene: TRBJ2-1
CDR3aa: CASSLVVGHGSEQFF

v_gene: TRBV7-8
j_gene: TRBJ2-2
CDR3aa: CASSSVGGSNTGELFF

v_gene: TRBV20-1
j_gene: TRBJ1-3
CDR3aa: CSARDGGVIDTIYF

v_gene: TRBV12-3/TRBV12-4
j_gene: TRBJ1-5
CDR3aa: CTSSFSRGGPNQPQHF

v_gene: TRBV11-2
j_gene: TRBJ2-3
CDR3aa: CVNSLGIRREGTDTLYF

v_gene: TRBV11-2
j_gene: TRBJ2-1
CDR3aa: CACSLDGGSYNEQFF

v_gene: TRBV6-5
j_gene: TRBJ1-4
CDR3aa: CASSCRGGREKLFF

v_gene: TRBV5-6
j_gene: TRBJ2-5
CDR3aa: CASTLRRDFGTQYF

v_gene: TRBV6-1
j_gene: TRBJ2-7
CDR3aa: CASIGQRANYKQYF

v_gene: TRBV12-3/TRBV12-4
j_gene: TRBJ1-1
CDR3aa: CASKQANIEAFF

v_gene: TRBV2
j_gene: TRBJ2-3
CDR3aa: CASSEQMDWTDTRYF

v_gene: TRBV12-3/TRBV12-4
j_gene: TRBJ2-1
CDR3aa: CASTIAGSLLNEQFF

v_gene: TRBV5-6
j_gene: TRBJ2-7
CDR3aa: CASSLPAIRNEQYF

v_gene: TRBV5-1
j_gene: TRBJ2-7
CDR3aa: CVSSLVGGLEQYF

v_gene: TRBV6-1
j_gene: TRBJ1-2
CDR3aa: CANSQNGYSF

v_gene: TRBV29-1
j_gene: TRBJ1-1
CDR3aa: CSGMNTEAFF

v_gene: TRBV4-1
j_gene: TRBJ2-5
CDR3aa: CASSPRHFQETQYF

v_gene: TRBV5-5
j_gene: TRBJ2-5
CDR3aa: CASSFGAGNGEAQYF

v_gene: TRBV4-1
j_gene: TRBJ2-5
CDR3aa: CASNTQYRAWEETQYF

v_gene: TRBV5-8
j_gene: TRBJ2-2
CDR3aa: CASSLEGTNTEELFF

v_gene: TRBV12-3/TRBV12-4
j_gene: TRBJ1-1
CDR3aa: CGSRRTENIEAFF